This entry lists 24 T cell receptor beta chains sequenced from one sample in a study of beta chain features in type 1 diabetes. Antigen specificity for these receptors is unknown. Study-wide findings and caveats: A moderate, significant TCRB CDR3 shortening appeared in type 1 diabetes across four CD4+ subsets.

Reverse transcription of all isolated RNA meant that expressed TCRB transcripts were sequenced. TCRdb's table, derived via immunoSEQ multiplex PCR, lists solely in-frame clones and lacks some. Altogether about 700,000 clones are present, roughly an eighth being singletons, with the ten largest covering about 0.02%. The material sequenced was naive CD4+ T cells from blood. These receptors originate from a young man with type 1 diabetes.

The gene calls are TRBV15 and TRBJ1-2; D may be TRBD1 (5 bases). The length of the CDR3 is 15 residues. Between the trimmed V and J ends, which lost 0 bases and 0 bases, there was a span of 8 bases. The germline gives CDR1 LNHNV, CDR2 YYDKDF (reference sequence). CDR3 in amino acids: CATSRETTANYGYTF. Written as DNA, the CDR3 is TGTGCCACCAGCAGAGAAACGACAGCTAACTATGGCTACACCTTC. Full variable domain (outside the CDR3, taken from reference TRBV15 and TRBJ1-2): DAMVIQNPRYQVTQFGKPVTLSCSQTLNHNVMYWYQQKSSQAPKLLFHYYDKDFNNEADTPDNFQSRRPNTSFCFLDIRSPGLGDTAMYLCATSRETTANYGYTFGSGTRLTVV.

In its sample, this clone was seen a few times. J is TRBJ1-2 and V is TRBV29-1; TRBD1 agrees at 10 bases. Per the germline V gene, CDR1 is SQVTM and CDR2 is ANQGSEA. With 7 bases clipped from V and 6 bases from J, the junction kept 11 bases outside the gene matches. This CDR3 contains 14 residues. The CDR3 reads CSGALDGTGDGYTF. CDR3 DNA: TGCAGCGGGGCCCTCGACGGGACAGGGGATGGCTACACCTTC. The whole variable domain, filled in from reference TRBV29-1 and TRBJ1-2, reads SAVISQKPSRDICQRGTSLTIQCQVDSQVTMMFWYRQQPGQSLTLIATANQGSEATYESGFVIDKFPISRPNLTFSTLTVSNMSPEDSSIYLCSGALDGTGDGYTFGSGTRLTVV.

This clone was counted a few times. The rearrangement uses TRBV18 and TRBJ2-4, with 7 nucleotides matching TRBD1. V gave up 3 bases and J gave up 7 bases; unmatched junction bases: 9. The length of the CDR3 is 15 residues. CDR1 and CDR2 from the germline V gene are KGHSH and LQKENI. CDR3 coding DNA: TGTGCCAGCTCACCGCCCACGGGACAGCGTAACATTCAGTACTTC. Its protein product is CASSPPTGQRNIQYF.

This clone was observed a few times. The chain uses TRBV29-1 and TRBJ1-2, with 10 bases aligning to TRBD1. Per the germline V gene, CDR1 is SQVTM and CDR2 is ANQGSEA. V was pared by 3 bases and J by 11 bases, with 9 bases of the junction left unmatched. This CDR3 has 13 residues. Written as DNA, the CDR3 is TGCAGCGTTGACGGGGACAGGGGAGGAGAGTACACCTTC. The encoded protein is CSVDGDRGGEYTF.

This sequence joins TRBV7-9 and TRBJ1-2; D is undetermined. Trimming left V 2 bases short and J 1 base short, with 11 bases between. The length of the CDR3 is 15 residues. Germline V gene lookup returns CDR1 SEHNR and CDR2 FQNEAQ (reference sequence). CDR3 in DNA: TGTGCCAGCAGCTTACGTGAAGGAGATAACTATGGCTACACCTTC. It translates to CASSLREGDNYGYTF.

This clone was detected only a few times. V and J are TRBV13 and TRBJ1-2; TRBD1 agrees at 9 bases. There are 22 residues in the CDR3. J was trimmed by 0 bases and V by 4 bases; bases with no gene match: 24. Per germline, CDR1 PRHDT and CDR2 FYEKMQ (reference sequence). In nucleotides, the CDR3 is TGTGCCAGCAGCTCTCCTGGGGACAGGGCTTCTTACCGGGGAAATTCTAACTATGGCTACACCTTC. It specifies CASSSPGDRASYRGNSNYGYTF.

This clone showed up just once. The chain links TRBV13 to TRBJ1-2; D might be TRBD1 (5 bases). The length of the CDR3 is 15 residues. Between the trimmed V and J ends, which lost 0 bases and 3 bases, there was a span of 11 bases. Germline V lookup: CDR1 PRHDT, CDR2 FYEKMQ (reference sequence). The CDR3 region has the DNA TGTGCCAGCAGCTTAGGCCAGGGACCGTACTATGGCTACACCTTC. This sequence encodes CASSLGQGPYYGYTF.

This rearrangement joins TRBV30 to TRBJ2-3, with D possibly matching TRBD2 (5 bases). The CDR3 totals 13 residues. The germline CDR1 and CDR2 sequences are GTSNPN and SVGIG (reference sequence). Trimming removed 2 bases from V and 6 bases from J, with 12 bases in between. Here the CDR3 DNA reads TGTGCCTGGAGTAAGGGAGCTCTGGATACGCAGTATTTT. Translating gives CAWSKGALDTQYF.

This clone was found once. The chain has TRBV6-5 and TRBJ1-6; D perhaps matches TRBD1 (5 bases). Germline CDR1 reads MNHEY; CDR2 reads SVGAGI. V lost 5 bases and J lost 9, with 11 bases in between. The CDR3 is 13 residues long. The CDR3 nucleotides read TGTGCCAGCAGTAGCGGGGGGGTTTCACCCCTCCACTTT. It specifies CASSSGGVSPLHF.

The chain carries TRBV5-1 and TRBJ1-2, with 7 positions matching TRBD1. Germline lookup yields CDR1 SGHRS and CDR2 YFSETQ. The length of the CDR3 is 12 residues. V shed 2 bases, J shed 7 bases, and the junction held 2 bases outside the gene matches. The CDR3 region is CASSFGQVGYTF. The CDR3 DNA is TGCGCCAGCAGCTTTGGACAGGTTGGCTACACCTTC.

This clone was detected a few times. The same CDR3 also results from other DNA sequences found in this sample. The chain recombines TRBV29-1 with TRBJ1-1; D might be TRBD1 (5 bases). Trimming removed 5 bases at V and 0 bases at J, with 10 bases between. This CDR3 contains 13 residues. Germline CDR1 SQVTM, CDR2 ANQGSEA. The CDR3: CSVSGTLNTEAFF. The CDR3, as DNA: TGCAGCGTTTCGGGGACGCTGAACACTGAAGCTTTCTTT.

As for this clone: No DNA is shown, since the ends of the CDR3 on it are uncertain; the CDR3 is the one TCRdb lists. The chain recombines TRBV9 with TRBJ2-2; the listed D gene, TRBD2, was not tested against the DNA. Germline CDR1 reads SGDLS; CDR2 reads YYNGEE. Inclusive of both ends, the CDR3 amounts to 16 amino acids. CDR3 amino acids: CASSAREAWGSGSCFF.

The table lists this clone with a few counts. CDR3 DNA sequence: TGTGCCAGCAGCCTCGGTGCCGATACGCAGTATTTT. Its translation is CASSLGADTQYF. The rearrangement links TRBV9 to TRBJ2-3; no clear D gene. CDR1 SGDLS and CDR2 YYNGEE come from the germline V gene. Trimming removed 4 bases from V and 6 bases from J, with 9 bases in between. The CDR3 loop spans 12 amino acids.

This sequence joins TRBV27 and TRBJ1-6, with unresolved D. V was pared by 5 bases and J by 7 bases, with 21 bases between. There are 17 residues in the CDR3. The germline V gene has CDR1 MNHEY and CDR2 SMNVEV (reference sequence). CDR3 sequence (DNA): TGTGCCAGCAGTCTACCCCGGTCGGGAAGTCTAAATTCACCCCTCCACTTT. This gives the protein CASSLPRSGSLNSPLHF.

In nucleotides, the CDR3 is TGTGCCAGCAGTGCCCAGACTCATAATGAAAAACTGTTTTTT. Amino acids: CASSAQTHNEKLFF. The chain uses TRBV25-1 and TRBJ1-4; D is undetermined. This CDR3 spans 14 amino acids. V was clipped by 4 bases and J by 4 bases, with 10 bases between them. Germline CDR1 reads MGHDK; CDR2 reads SYGVNS.

The chain combines TRBV19 with TRBJ2-1, with D possibly TRBD2 on 6 matching bases. V shed 6 bases and J shed 8 bases, with 14 bases lying between them. The CDR3 totals 13 residues. The germline V gene has CDR1 LNHDA and CDR2 SQIVND (reference sequence). The CDR3 region is CASRANGGDEQFF. As DNA, the CDR3 is TGTGCCAGTAGGGCAAACGGGGGTGATGAGCAGTTCTTC.

Concerning this clone: Other DNA sequences of this sample code for an identical CDR3. This chain uses TRBV20-1 with TRBJ2-1, with D perhaps TRBD2 (5 bases). V was cut by 6 bases and J by 4 bases, with 7 bases left in between. This CDR3 contains 11 residues. Germline V gene lookup returns CDR1 DFQATT and CDR2 SNEGSKA (reference sequence). CDR3 nucleotides: TGCAGTGCGCGGGCGTACAATGAGCAGTTCTTC. Translated, it gives CSARAYNEQFF.

This clone was seen a few times. The CDR3 region is CAWSDEGGQPQHF. DNA of the CDR3: TGTGCCTGGAGTGACGAGGGGGGTCAGCCCCAGCATTTT. This sequence joins TRBV30 and TRBJ1-5, with D possibly being TRBD1 (6 bases). V lost 1 base and J 6 bases, leaving 10 bases between the germline ends. The CDR3 consists of 13 residues. The germline gives CDR1 GTSNPN, CDR2 SVGIG (reference sequence).

The table lists this clone with a few counts. The V and J genes are TRBV6-6 and TRBJ1-6, with a weak D call TRBD1 (6 bases). Trimming removed 6 bases at V and 12 bases at J, with 15 bases between. This CDR3 has 13 amino acids. Germline loops: CDR1 MNHNY, CDR2 SVGAGI (reference sequence). CDR3: CASSEQQGQPLHF. The CDR3 nucleotides read TGTGCCAGCAGCGAACAACAGGGTCAACCCCTCCACTTT.

This clone was recorded a few times. The chain has TRBV27 and TRBJ1-4; TRBD1 is a possible D gene (5 bases). Germline V gene sequence: CDR1 MNHEY, CDR2 SMNVEV (reference sequence). The CDR3 runs 15 residues. V was clipped by 6 bases and J by 4 bases, with 15 bases between them. CDR3 in DNA: TGTGCCAGCAGCTTCGAGGGGCGCGTTAATGAAAAACTGTTTTTT. Its protein product is CASSFEGRVNEKLFF.

This clone occurred a few times. The V gene is TRBV28, the J gene TRBJ1-4, with a tentative D call TRBD1 (5 bases). V was shortened by 2 bases and J by 0 bases, with 10 bases between the two germline ends. The V gene's germline CDR1 is MDHEN and CDR2 SYDVKM. CDR3 length equals 16 residues. The CDR3 nucleotides read TGTGCCAGCAGTTTAAGGGACGCGGCAACTAATGAAAAACTGTTTTTT. Translating it yields CASSLRDAATNEKLFF.

This clone appeared a few times. The chain has TRBV6-5 and TRBJ2-4; tentatively, D is TRBD1 or TRBD2 (5 bases each). Germline V CDR1 and CDR2: MNHEY, SVGAGI. This CDR3 has 14 amino acids. Trimming shortened V by 6 bases and J by 14 bases, and 23 bases separated the two germline ends. CDR3 loop: CASSPNPPGTLKYF. The CDR3, as DNA: TGTGCCAGCAGCCCCAACCCACCCGGGACGCTAAAGTACTTC.

The chain carries TRBV10-2 and TRBJ1-1, with D unresolved. Germline lookup yields CDR1 WSHSY and CDR2 SAAADI. Trimming removed 5 bases from V and 2 bases from J, with 3 bases in between. This CDR3 has 11 amino acids. The CDR3: CASSLNTEAFF. As DNA, the CDR3 is TGCGCCAGCAGTCTTAACACTGAAGCTTTCTTT.

The chain carries TRBV19 and TRBJ2-7; TRBD2 matches at 9 bases. Germline V CDR1 and CDR2: LNHDA, SQIVND (reference sequence). Trimming at V came to 10 bases and at J to 4 bases, leaving 11 bases not matched to a gene. This CDR3 region has 14 residues. The CDR3 region is CATGPSSGGYEQYF. DNA for the CDR3: TGTGCCACCGGACCCTCGAGCGGGGGGTACGAGCAGTACTTC. Drawing the rest from reference TRBV19 and TRBJ2-7, the complete variable domain is DGGITQSPKYLFRKEGQNVTLSCEQNLNHDAMYWYRQDPGQGLRLIYYSQIVNDFQKGDIAEGYSVSREKKESFPLTVTSAQKNPTAFYLCATGPSSGGYEQYFGPGTRLTVT.